This T cell receptor (beta chain) was identified during a study of T cell repertoires in cytomegalovirus infection. The overall study: It was the public TCR beta signatures that indicated both CMV infection and matching HLA type. The study's findings and limits: The study identified carriers of CMV plus the relevant HLA from cumulative public TCR beta family frequency. Within the response measured ex vivo, HLA-C-restricted CMV-specific TCR beta clonotypes were dominant.

This clonotype came up many times. Its target is not known. TCRdb reprocessed the reads via MiXCR and lists one record per CDR3 protein. The table records more than 85,000 distinct CDR3 sequences, about 15% of them present only once. This CDR3 has 15 residues. Looked up from germline, CDR1 is SGHTA and CDR2 is FQGNSA. The V gene end was trimmed by 5 bases and the J gene end by 4 bases; junction bases not matched to a gene: 5. The sample comprised PBMCs. This TCR was recovered from a human donor in good health (CMV status not recorded). Some clones in this sample may be carry-over from other donors' samples. The rearrangement joins TRBV7-2 to TRBJ2-2, with 9 bases fitting TRBD1. CDR3 amino acids: CASSPGTGITGELFF. The CDR3 region has the DNA TGTGCCAGCAGCCCCGGGACAGGGATCACCGGGGAGCTGTTTTTT.